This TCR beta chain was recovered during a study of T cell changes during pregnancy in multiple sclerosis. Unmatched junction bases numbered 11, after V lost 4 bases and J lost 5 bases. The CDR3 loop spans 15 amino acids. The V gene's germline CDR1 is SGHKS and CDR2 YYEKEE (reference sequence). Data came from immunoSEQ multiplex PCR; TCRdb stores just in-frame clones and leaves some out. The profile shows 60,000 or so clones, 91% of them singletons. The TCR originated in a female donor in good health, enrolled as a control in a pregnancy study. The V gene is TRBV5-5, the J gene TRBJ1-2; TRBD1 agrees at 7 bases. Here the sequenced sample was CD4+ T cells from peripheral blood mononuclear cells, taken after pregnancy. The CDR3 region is CASSRSGGGLYGYTF. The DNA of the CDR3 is TGTGCCAGCAGCCGATCAGGGGGTGGCCTTTATGGCTACACCTTC.